This T cell receptor (beta chain) was identified in a study of a mutant IDH1 vaccine in newly diagnosed glioma. Study overall: Investigators started vaccination 4-6 weeks after radiotherapy alone, or with temozolomide cycles.

The CDR3 is 17 residues long. The germline V gene has CDR1 SEHNR and CDR2 FQNEAQ (reference sequence). J was trimmed by 4 bases and V by 0 bases; bases with no gene match: 9. The time point: week 5, during vaccination. Topical imiquimod accompanied each vaccine dose, which consisted of 300 ug of mutant IDH1 20-mer peptide. About this clone itself: The antigen is unknown.

Method: immunoSEQ multiplex PCR; TCRdb's copy keeps in-frame clones and lacks some. The sample lists around 30,000 clones, more than 55% seen once, with approximately 10% in the top ten. This receptor was identified in a young woman with glioma. The source was PBMCs, collected from a glioma patient whose treatment included an IDH1 peptide vaccine. This chain links TRBV7-9 with TRBJ2-5; 9 bases align to TRBD2. CDR3: CASSLAWLAGHPETQYF. The CDR3 region has the DNA TGTGCCAGCAGCTTAGCGTGGCTAGCGGGACACCCAGAGACCCAGTACTTC. The whole variable domain, remainder taken from reference TRBV7-9 and TRBJ2-5, is DTGVSQNPRHKITKRGQNVTFRCDPISEHNRLYWYRQTLGQGPEFLTYFQNEAQLEKSRLLSDRFSAERPKGSFSTLEIQRTEQGDSAMYLCASSLAWLAGHPETQYFGPGTRLLVL.